This TCR beta chain comes out of a study of cytomegalovirus exposure and HLA in healthy donors. With 5 bases removed from V and 1 base from J, the gap between germline ends came to 9 bases. Per the germline V gene, CDR1 is KGHSH and CDR2 is LQKENI. The CDR3 sequence is 14 residues long. For this clone: The antigen remains unidentified.

Study-wide results and caveats: Diagnosis of cytomegalovirus status made by the classifier reportedly showed high specificity and sensitivity. Among TCR sequences, most were rare, though some public TCRs appeared in many donors.

Here immunoSEQ multiplex PCR was the method, and the copy in TCRdb shows in-frame clones only, minus some. The sample holds about 150,000 clones, 65% to 90% seen once. Separate from the roughly 700-subject first cohort, the roughly 120-subject validation cohort was the one that the donors belonged to. The receptor was isolated from a man aged 18-30 years in good health and CMV-seropositive. Sample: PBMCs. The V and J genes are TRBV18 and TRBJ2-1; D unclear. The CDR3 bases are TGTGCCAGCTCAAGGAAGAGGTCCTACAATGAGCAGTTCTTC. Translation gives CASSRKRSYNEQFF.